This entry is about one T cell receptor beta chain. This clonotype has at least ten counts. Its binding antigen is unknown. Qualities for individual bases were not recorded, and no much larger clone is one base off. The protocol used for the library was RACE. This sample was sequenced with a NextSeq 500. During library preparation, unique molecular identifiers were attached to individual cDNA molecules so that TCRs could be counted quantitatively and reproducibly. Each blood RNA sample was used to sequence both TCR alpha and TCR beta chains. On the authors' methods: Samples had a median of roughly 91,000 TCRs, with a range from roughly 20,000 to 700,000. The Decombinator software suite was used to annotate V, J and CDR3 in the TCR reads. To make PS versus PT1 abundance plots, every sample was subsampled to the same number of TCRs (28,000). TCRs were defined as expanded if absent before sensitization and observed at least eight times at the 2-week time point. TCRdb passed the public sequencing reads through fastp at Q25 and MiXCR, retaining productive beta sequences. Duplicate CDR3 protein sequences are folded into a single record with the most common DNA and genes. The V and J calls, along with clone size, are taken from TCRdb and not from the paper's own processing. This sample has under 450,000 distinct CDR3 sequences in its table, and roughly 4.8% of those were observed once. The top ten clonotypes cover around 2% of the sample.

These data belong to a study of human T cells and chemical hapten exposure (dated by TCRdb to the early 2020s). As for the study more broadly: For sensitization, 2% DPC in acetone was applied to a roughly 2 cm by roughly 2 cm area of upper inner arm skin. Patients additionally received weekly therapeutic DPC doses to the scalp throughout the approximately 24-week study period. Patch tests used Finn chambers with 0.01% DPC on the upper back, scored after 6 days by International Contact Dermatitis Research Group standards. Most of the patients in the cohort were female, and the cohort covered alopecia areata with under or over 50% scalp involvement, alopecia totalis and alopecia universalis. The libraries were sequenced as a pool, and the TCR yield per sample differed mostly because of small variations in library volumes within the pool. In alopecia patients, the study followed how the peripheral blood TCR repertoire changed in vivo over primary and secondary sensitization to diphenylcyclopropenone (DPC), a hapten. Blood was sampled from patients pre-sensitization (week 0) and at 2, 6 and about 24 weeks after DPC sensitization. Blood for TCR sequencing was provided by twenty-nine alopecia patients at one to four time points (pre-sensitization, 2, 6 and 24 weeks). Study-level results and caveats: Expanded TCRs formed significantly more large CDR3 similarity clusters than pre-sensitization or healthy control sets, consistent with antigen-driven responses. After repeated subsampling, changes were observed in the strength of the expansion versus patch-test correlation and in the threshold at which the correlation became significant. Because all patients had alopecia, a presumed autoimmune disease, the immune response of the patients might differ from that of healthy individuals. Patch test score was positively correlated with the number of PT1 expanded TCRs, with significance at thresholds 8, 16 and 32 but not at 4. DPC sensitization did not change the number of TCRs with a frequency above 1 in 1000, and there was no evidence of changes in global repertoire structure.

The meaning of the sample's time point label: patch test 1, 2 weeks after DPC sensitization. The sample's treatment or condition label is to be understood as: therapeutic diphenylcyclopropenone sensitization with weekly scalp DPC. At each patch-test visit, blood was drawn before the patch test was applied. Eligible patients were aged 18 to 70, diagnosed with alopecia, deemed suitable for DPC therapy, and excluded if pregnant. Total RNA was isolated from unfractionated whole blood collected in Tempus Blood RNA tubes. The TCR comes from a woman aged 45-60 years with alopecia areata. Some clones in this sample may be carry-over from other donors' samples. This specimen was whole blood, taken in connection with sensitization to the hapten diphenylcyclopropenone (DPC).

The CDR3 in this case is CASPGRRDREYF. The DNA is as follows: TGTGCCAGCCCTGGGAGGCGGGACAGGGAGTACTTC. The chain is encoded by TRBV21-1 joined to TRBJ2-4; TRBD1, the table's D call, lacks a check against the DNA. TRBV21-1 is labeled a pseudogene. Counted from cysteine to phenylalanine, this CDR3 has 12 amino acids. Only the CDR3 portion is preserved as DNA: 36 bases, with reading frame beginning at the first base.